This paragraph covers one T cell receptor (beta chain) sequence. The data were obtained in a study of blood T cell repertoires in COVID-19. Study overall: Sources were T cells, B-cell-depleted T cells, or PBMCs; the material itself was cDNA or gDNA.

A Seattle source enrolled patients during active infection and followed them longitudinally. Profiled with immunoSEQ multiplex PCR; TCRdb holds only in-frame clones, not every one. In the table there are 300,000 to 350,000 clones, about 87% of which are singletons. CDR3 length: 15 residues. From germline, CDR1 is SGHTA and CDR2 FQGTGA. Unmatched junction bases numbered 8, after V lost 2 bases and J lost 7 bases. The sample consisted of peripheral blood. The chain carries TRBV7-3 and TRBJ2-5; 9 nucleotides agree with TRBD2. This receptor was obtained from a woman aged 25 to 39 with COVID-19, enrolled during active disease. CDR3 sequence: CASSLGLAGKGTQYF. The CDR3 nucleotides read TGTGCCAGCAGCTTAGGGCTAGCGGGGAAGGGGACCCAGTACTTC.